This T cell receptor (beta chain) came from a study of T cells in localized non-small cell lung cancer. Study-level results: Sequencing involved a lone tumor region, leaving heterogeneity possible. Blood T cell density predicted longer survival; adjacent-lung clonality, shorter. Among the top 100 tumor clones, a median 57 appeared in adjacent lung. Adjacent uninvolved lung had the highest clonality, suggesting focused antigen responses.

Using immunoSEQ multiplex PCR, the repertoire was profiled, and TCRdb retains in-frame clones only, with some absent. The profile shows tens of thousands of clones, less than 85% of them singletons. The table lists this clone with a count of one. What it binds is unknown. Sample: peripheral blood, taken before any cancer treatment. This TCR derives from a female donor of 60 years or more with stage I lung adenocarcinoma.

This CDR3 reads CASSPWTAGKNIQYF. The CDR3 DNA follows: TGTGCCAGCAGTCCTTGGACCGCGGGGAAAAACATTCAGTACTTC. This chain connects TRBV27 to TRBJ2-4, with D perhaps matching TRBD2 (6 bases). The germline V gene encodes CDR1 MNHEY and CDR2 SMNVEV (reference sequence). With 5 bases removed from V and 4 bases from J, the gap between germline ends came to 15 bases. The CDR3 is 15 amino acids.